The clone carrying this T cell receptor beta chain occurred a few times. Some clones are missing from TCRdb's copy, which holds only in-frame ones; the method was immunoSEQ multiplex PCR. Among some 300,000 clones listed, about 90% were seen once. This sample is part of a study of blood T cell repertoires in COVID-19. The CDR3 runs to 9 residues. V was cut by 9 bases and J by 11 bases, with 8 bases left in between. Germline values: CDR1 LNHDA, CDR2 SQIVND (reference sequence). What was sequenced was peripheral blood. The TCR comes from a woman between 40 and 55 years old with COVID-19, enrolled during active disease. V is TRBV19 and J is TRBJ2-4, with D maybe TRBD1 (5 bases). CDR3 residues: CASDSFQYF. In DNA form, the CDR3 reads TGTGCCAGCGACAGTTTTCAGTACTTC.